This record concerns one T cell receptor beta chain sequence. Its target is not known. This sample was included in a study of cytomegalovirus exposure and HLA in healthy donors. Study-wide context: An early release of data contained 75 million to 100 million unique TCRs, which came from HLA-typed donors. Study outcomes and limitations: Among TCR beta chains, those listed as cytomegalovirus-associated numbered about 150.

Each donor was healthy, and each was a bone marrow donor. Donors had nominal health at sampling but likely had unrecorded immune exposures. Trimming cost V 3 bases and J 3 bases, with 9 bases left between them. From germline, CDR1 is MDHEN and CDR2 SYDVKM. CDR3 length: 14 amino acids. PCR was performed using 60 Vbeta and 13 Jbeta primers. Method: immunoSEQ multiplex PCR; TCRdb's copy keeps in-frame clones and lacks some. The data hold some 85,000 clones, with roughly 80% observed a single time. This sequence originates from a man aged 40-50 years in good health and CMV-seronegative. Specimen: PBMCs. The V call is TRBV28, the J call TRBJ1-5, with a possible D match to TRBD1 (5 bases). CDR3 protein: CASSFRGINQPQHF. As DNA, the CDR3 is TGTGCCAGCAGTTTCCGGGGGATCAATCAGCCCCAGCATTTT.